Given below is one TCR beta chain in context. As yet, its antigen is unknown. These data belong to a study of beta chain features in type 1 diabetes. Looked up from germline, CDR1 is MNHEY and CDR2 is SVGAGI. J gave up 3 bases and V 8 bases, and 7 bases lay outside the gene matches. This CDR3 spans 14 amino acids. Points from the study as a whole: Highly expressing activated T cells could be over-counted with a cDNA template. All four CD4+ subsets of Type 1 diabetes patients contained TCRB CDR3s that were moderately but significantly shorter.

TCRB transcripts that were expressed got sequenced, as all of the isolated RNA had been reverse transcribed. TCRdb's table, derived via immunoSEQ multiplex PCR, lists solely in-frame clones and lacks some. The sample lists some 350,000 clones; roughly 13% were seen once. Sequencing was done on a sample of naive CD4+ T cells from blood. The V gene is TRBV6-5, the J gene TRBJ2-1, with TRBD2 matching 7 bases. This clonotype originated in a woman aged 18-29 years with type 1 diabetes. The CDR3 coding sequence is TGTGCCAGCGCAGGGAGGGAGGGCTACAATGAGCAGTTCTTC. It specifies CASAGREGYNEQFF.